These T cell receptor beta chains were read from a single sample in a study of STAT3 mutations in large granular lymphocyte leukemia. Profiled with immunoSEQ multiplex PCR; TCRdb holds only in-frame clones, not every one. The data hold approximately 43,000 clones, with 81% observed a single time. Sequenced: PBMCs. The receptor source for this set is a human donor with T large granular lymphocyte leukemia. Some clones in this sample may be carry-over from other donors' samples. Both conserved end residues are part of each CDR3. A D gene is named only where the DNA matches it firmly. Expanded clones are given a class, and other clones once, few, many or no size at all.

D,V,size,J,CDR3,DNA
TRBD1,TRBV6-5,.,TRBJ2-7,CASSYLDRGEQYF,TGTGCCAGCAGTTATCTGGACAGGGGCGAGCAGTACTTC
.,TRBV19,few,TRBJ2-1,CASSIRGSYNEQFF,TGTGCCAGTAGTATCCGGGGGTCCTACAATGAGCAGTTCTTC
.,TRBV6-1,.,TRBJ1-2,CASSSRAYGYTF,TGTGCCAGCAGCTCCAGGGCCTATGGCTACACCTTC
.,TRBV5-4,.,TRBJ2-3,CASSLGSGSADTQYF,TGTGCCAGCAGCTTGGGGTCAGGGTCCGCAGATACGCAGTATTTT
.,TRBV27,.,TRBJ1-3,CASSQSTPQGLSGNTIYF,TGTGCCAGCAGCCAATCTACACCACAGGGCCTCTCTGGAAACACCATATATTTT
.,TRBV6-5,few,TRBJ1-2,CASSLRTDYGYTF,TGTGCCAGCAGTCTTAGAACTGACTATGGCTACACCTTC
.,TRBV7-9,.,TRBJ2-3,CASSLGSASHGDTQYF,TGTGCCAGCAGCTTAGGGTCGGCTAGTCATGGAGATACGCAGTATTTT
TRBD2,TRBV5-4,.,TRBJ2-7,CASSLGGGGPYEQYF,TGTGCCAGCAGCTTGGGGGGCGGGGGGCCCTACGAGCAGTACTTC
.,TRBV28,.,TRBJ2-3,CASRPGHLRGTDTQYF,TGTGCCAGCAGACCGGGACACCTGCGGGGCACAGATACGCAGTATTTT
.,TRBV5-4,.,TRBJ2-5,CASSLEARLLSRETQYF,TGTGCCAGCAGCTTGGAGGCCCGCCTGTTGTCCAGGGAGACCCAGTACTTC
.,TRBV6-5,.,TRBJ2-2,CASSYSRHTGELFF,TGTGCCAGCAGTTACTCGCGGCACACCGGGGAGCTGTTTTTT
TRBD1,TRBV6-1,once,TRBJ2-5,CASSPGQGWETQYF,TGTGCCAGCAGCCCCGGACAGGGTTGGGAGACCCAGTACTTC
.,TRBV6-1,.,TRBJ1-1,CASSDWRGAWSEAFF,TGTGCCAGCAGTGATTGGCGGGGGGCTTGGTCTGAAGCTTTCTTT
.,TRBV19,.,TRBJ2-1,CASSIDLGRPEQFF,TGTGCCAGTAGTATAGATCTGGGTCGTCCTGAGCAGTTCTTC
TRBD1,TRBV9,.,TRBJ1-1,CASSGGQMNTEAFF,TGTGCCAGCAGCGGGGGACAGATGAACACTGAAGCTTTCTTT
.,TRBV19,.,TRBJ1-2,CASSHRRSFGYTF,TGTGCCAGTAGTCACAGGCGCAGCTTTGGCTACACCTTC
.,TRBV4-1,.,TRBJ1-4,CASSQDPGKGNEKLFF,TGCGCCAGCAGCCAAGATCCCGGGAAGGGCAATGAAAAACTGTTTTTT
TRBD1,TRBV28,.,TRBJ2-3,CASSLEGQGVATDTQYF,TGTGCCAGCAGTTTAGAGGGACAGGGGGTTGCGACAGATACGCAGTATTTT
TRBD2,TRBV5-1,few,TRBJ2-5,CASSLAGSSETQYF,TGCGCCAGCAGCTTAGCGGGGAGCAGTGAGACCCAGTACTTC
.,TRBV29-1,.,TRBJ1-1,CSVLRVTTEAFF,TGCAGCGTTTTAAGGGTGACCACTGAAGCTTTCTTT
.,TRBV6-5,.,TRBJ1-3,CASSYEIGRSTIYF,TGTGCCAGCAGTTACGAGATTGGAAGGAGCACCATATATTTT
TRBD1,TRBV9,.,TRBJ1-5,CASSRTGFNQPQHF,TGTGCCAGCAGCAGGACAGGGTTCAATCAGCCCCAGCATTTT
.,TRBV28,.,TRBJ1-1,CASRPGTPNTEAFF,TGTGCCAGCAGACCCGGGACACCGAACACTGAAGCTTTCTTT
.,TRBV29-1,.,TRBJ2-7,CSAAQGSEQYF,TGCAGCGCCGCACAGGGATCCGAGCAGTACTTC
.,TRBV19,once,TRBJ1-5,CASSMGRMVQPQHF,TGTGCCAGTAGTATGGGGAGGATGGTCCAGCCCCAGCATTTT
TRBD1,TRBV29-1,.,TRBJ1-2,CSVEVRGVNYGYTF,TGCAGCGTTGAAGTCAGGGGGGTCAACTATGGCTACACCTTC
TRBD2,TRBV5-6,once,TRBJ2-2,CASSGLALPPRELFF,TGTGCCAGCAGCGGACTAGCTCTCCCCCCCAGGGAGCTGTTTTTT
.,TRBV18,.,TRBJ1-5,CASSPGEAPRDLPGRKNDQPQHF,TGTGCCAGCTCACCAGGCGAGGCGCCTCGAGACCTACCGGGACGTAAGAATGATCAGCCCCAGCATTTT